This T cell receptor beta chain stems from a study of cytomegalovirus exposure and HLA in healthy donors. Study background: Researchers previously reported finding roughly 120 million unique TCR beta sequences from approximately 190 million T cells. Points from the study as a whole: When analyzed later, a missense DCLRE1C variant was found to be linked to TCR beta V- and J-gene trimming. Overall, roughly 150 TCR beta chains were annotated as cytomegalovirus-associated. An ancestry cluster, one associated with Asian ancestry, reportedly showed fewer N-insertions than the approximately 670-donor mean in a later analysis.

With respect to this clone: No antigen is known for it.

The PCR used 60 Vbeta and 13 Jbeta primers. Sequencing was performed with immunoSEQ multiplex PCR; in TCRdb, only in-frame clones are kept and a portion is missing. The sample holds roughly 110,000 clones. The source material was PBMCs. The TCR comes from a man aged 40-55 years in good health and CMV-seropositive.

In DNA, the CDR3 is TGTGCCAGCAGCTCGGGGGGAGGGAACACTGAAGCTTTCTTT. Amino acids: CASSSGGGNTEAFF. This rearrangement joins TRBV5-4 to TRBJ1-1; TRBD1 might be the D (5 bases). From germline, CDR1 is SGHNT and CDR2 YYREEE (reference sequence). The ends were cut back, 3 bases at V and 1 base at J, with 10 bases in the middle. The CDR3 has 14 amino acids.